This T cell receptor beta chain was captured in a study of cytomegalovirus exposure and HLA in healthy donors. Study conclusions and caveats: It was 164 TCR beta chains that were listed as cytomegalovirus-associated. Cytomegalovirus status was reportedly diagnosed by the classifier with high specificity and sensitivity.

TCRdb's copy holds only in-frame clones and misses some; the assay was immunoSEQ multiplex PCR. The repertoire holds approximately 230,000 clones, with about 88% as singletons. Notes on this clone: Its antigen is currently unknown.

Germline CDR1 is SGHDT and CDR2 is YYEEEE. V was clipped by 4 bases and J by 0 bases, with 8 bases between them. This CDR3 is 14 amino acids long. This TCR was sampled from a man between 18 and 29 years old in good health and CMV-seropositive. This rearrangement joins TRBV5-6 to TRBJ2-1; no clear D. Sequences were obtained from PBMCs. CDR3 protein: CASSLGGSYNEQFF. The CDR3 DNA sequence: TGTGCCAGCAGCCTAGGCGGCTCCTACAATGAGCAGTTCTTC.